The T cell receptor (beta chain) under discussion was sequenced for a study of OX40 agonist ivuxolimab in advanced cancers. Turning to the study itself: Participants, 82.7% male, averaged roughly 59 years of age, ranging from 23 to 79. Prior checkpoint blockade (anti-PD-1, anti-PD-L1 or anti-CTLA-4) was permitted; under 50% had it.

In its sample, this clone was seen a few times. Measured with immunoSEQ multiplex PCR; TCRdb has only the in-frame clones, and not every one. The repertoire consists of about 120,000 clones, with approximately 92% occurring once and the leading ten covering 0.55%. Sampled blood was obtained at baseline, cycle 4 day 1, and cycle 7 day 1. This receptor was identified in an adult with an advanced solid tumor such as melanoma, head and neck, liver or kidney cancer. Sequences were derived from CD4+ or CD8+ T cells sorted from blood, sampled in a trial of the OX40 agonist ivuxolimab.

In DNA form, the CDR3 reads TGTGCCAGCCGTGCAGTTAGCTCTGGAAACACCATATATTTT. Amino acid sequence: CASRAVSSGNTIYF. The chain carries TRBV27 and TRBJ1-3; unclear D gene. V dropped 8 bases and J dropped 0 bases, with 11 bases sitting between them. CDR3 length equals 14 residues. Looked up from germline, CDR1 is MNHEY and CDR2 is SMNVEV (reference sequence).